This T cell receptor (beta chain) was profiled in a study of blood T cell repertoires in COVID-19. Study-level background: COVID-19 samples, acute and convalescent, were from the United States, Italy and Spain. The analysed material was cDNA or gDNA that came from T cells, B-cell-depleted T cells, or PBMCs.

From germline, CDR1 is SGHRS and CDR2 YFSETQ. The V gene end was trimmed by 4 bases and the J gene end by 3 bases; junction bases not matched to a gene: 3. The CDR3 contains 14 residues. As handled by the study authors: It was from reference gene primer amplification that nucleated cell counts were estimated. Sequenced by immunoSEQ multiplex PCR; TCRdb stores in-frame clones only, minus some. V and J calls and clone size are given by that table; D and trimming were obtained from the DNA. Of approximately 63,000 clones listed, 80% to 90% are singletons. The chain uses TRBV5-1 and TRBJ1-2, with 10 positions matching TRBD1. This sequence originates from a woman over 75 with active COVID-19. Specimen: peripheral blood. The CDR3 DNA reads as TGCGCCAGCAGCGTGGACAGGGGGTACTATGGCTACACCTTC. This translates into CASSVDRGYYGYTF.